This T cell receptor (beta chain) was profiled in a study of T cells in Graves' hyperthyroidism and ophthalmopathy. Study background: Peripheral blood sampling occurred at initial diagnosis, before any treatment.

J gave up 5 bases and V 8 bases, and 11 bases lay outside the gene matches. This CDR3 comprises 14 residues. Amplified TCR beta CDR3 regions derived from RNA transcripts. RT-PCR in the first round (using the HTBI primer set) targeted the TCR CDR3. TCRdb processed the multiplex PCR reads anew with MiXCR; each CDR3 protein has one entry. The top ten hold over 3.5% of the sample, which has hundreds of thousands of distinct CDR3 sequences, around 15% seen once. Uncontrolled infection, other autoimmune disease, pregnancy or lactation excluded patients. Thyroid ultrasound, orbital computed tomography, clinical symptoms, and serum thyroxine and TRAb underpinned diagnoses.

This clonotype was sampled from a woman aged 30 to 39 with Graves' hyperthyroidism. The sample taken for sequencing was blood. This rearrangement joins TRBV12-3 or TRBV12-4 to TRBJ2-7; 8 nucleotides align to TRBD1. The CDR3 nucleotides read TGTGCCAGCTGTAGACAGGGGAAATTCCACGAGCAGTACTTC. Translation gives CASCRQGKFHEQYF.